These T cell receptor beta chains were read from a single sample in a study of human thymus T cells. Repertoires were generated with immunoSEQ multiplex PCR, while TCRdb's copy carries only in-frame clones and drops some. The repertoire holds 40,000 to 55,000 clones, with roughly 94% as singletons. Sample: blood. These receptors were obtained from a boy under two years old with a congenital heart defect but otherwise immunologically healthy. CDR3s include the opening cysteine and the closing phenylalanine or tryptophan. D genes are given only for firm matches. Size values are once, few and many counts, or a class for expanded clones, and some rows have none.

NA,TRBV5-1,NA,TRBJ1-3,TGCGCCAGCAGCTTGGACAGGGTGGAAAACACCATATATTTT,CASSLDRVENTIYF
NA,TRBV7-2,NA,TRBJ2-7,TGTGCCAGCAGCTTCGTAGCCTCCTACGAGCAGTACTTC,CASSFVASYEQYF
TRBD2,TRBV5-1,NA,TRBJ2-5,TGCGCCAGCAGCAACGGACTAGCGGGGGCCCAAGAGACCCAGTACTTC,CASSNGLAGAQETQYF
NA,TRBV4-3,NA,TRBJ2-5,TGCGCCAGCAGCCAAGATCCCGGGTACCAAGAGACCCAGTACTTC,CASSQDPGYQETQYF
NA,TRBV4-3,NA,TRBJ2-7,TGCGCCAGCAGCCAAATGACGGGACCCATCTACGAGCAGTACTTC,CASSQMTGPIYEQYF
TRBD2,TRBV9,NA,TRBJ2-5,TGTGCCAGCAGCGTAGGTGGGACTAGCGGGGAGACCCAGTACTTC,CASSVGGTSGETQYF
TRBD1,TRBV7-9,NA,TRBJ1-3,TGTGCCAGCAGCTTAGAATGGGACAGGTCTGGAAACACCATATATTTT,CASSLEWDRSGNTIYF
TRBD1,TRBV7-9,few,TRBJ1-1,TGTGCCAGCAGCCCTCTGGACCCAGGGGGCCTAGCTTTCTTT,CASSPLDPGGLAFF
TRBD2,TRBV4-2,NA,TRBJ2-5,TGTGCCAGCAGCCGGACTAGCGGTCTAAAGGAGACCCAGTACTTC,CASSRTSGLKETQYF
TRBD2,TRBV9,NA,TRBJ2-2,TGTGCCAGCAGCGTCTATTCGGCGGGGGGTACCGGGGAGCTGTTTTTT,CASSVYSAGGTGELFF
TRBD1,TRBV7-8,NA,TRBJ1-4,TGTGCCACAAGGGACAGGGGGCGACGAAATGAAAAACTGTTTTTT,CATRDRGRRNEKLFF
NA,TRBV7-9,once,TRBJ1-2,TGTGCCAGCAGCTTAGGGCAGCTGGGGGGCTACACCTTC,CASSLGQLGGYTF
TRBD2,TRBV27,NA,TRBJ2-3,TGTGCCAGCAGTTCCGATAGCGGGGGGATCAGAAATACGCAGTATTTT,CASSSDSGGIRNTQYF